A single sample gave rise to the 9 T cell receptor beta chains below, sequenced in a study of early T cells in non-severe SARS-CoV-2 infection. TCRdb recomputed calls from the 5' RACE reads with MiXCR, one row per CDR3 protein. The table lists around 44,000 distinct CDR3 sequences, about 7.8% of them singletons. The sequencing input was whole blood. These receptors all come from an adult who was a healthcare worker with PCR-confirmed SARS-CoV-2 infection or an uninfected control (not recorded which).

This clonotype was found many times. The rearrangement joins TRBV30 to TRBJ1-4; 9 nucleotides match TRBD1. This CDR3 region has 15 residues. The ends lost 3 bases at V and 8 bases at J; junction bases unmatched: 10. Germline V gives CDR1 GTSNPN, CDR2 SVGIG (reference sequence). For the CDR3, the DNA is TGTGCCTGGAGAGAAGACGGGACAGGGAGAGAAAAACTGTTTTTT. It codes for CAWREDGTGREKLFF.

This clonotype was seen a few times. The chain joins TRBV3-1 to TRBJ1-2, with a tentative D call TRBD1 (5 bases). CDR3 size: 12 residues. Germline CDR1 and CDR2: LGHDT and YNNKEL (reference sequence). V was trimmed by 3 bases and J by 3 bases, leaving 5 bases between them. The CDR3 region is CASSQGDYGYTF. The CDR3 DNA is TGTGCCAGCAGCCAGGGGGACTATGGCTACACCTTC.

The rearrangement links TRBV11-2 to TRBJ2-5; D is uncertain. V lost 3 bases and J 3 bases, leaving 8 bases between the germline ends. The germline gives CDR1 SGHAT, CDR2 FQNNGV. The CDR3 spans 13 residues. The CDR3, as DNA: TGTGCCAGCAGCTTGAGAGCCAAAGAGACCCAGTACTTC. Protein: CASSLRAKETQYF.

This clonotype was counted many times. The chain combines TRBV12-3 or TRBV12-4 with TRBJ2-3, with D hard to call. V shed 1 base and J shed 9 bases, with 2 bases lying between them. The CDR3 is 10 amino acids. The CDR3 loop is CASSLDTQYF. The CDR3 nucleotides read TGTGCCAGCAGTTTAGACACGCAGTATTTT.

In this sample, this clonotype turned up a few times. The J gene is TRBJ1-1, the V gene TRBV6-5; 9 bases fit TRBD1. V lost 0 bases to trimming and J lost 0 bases; unmatched junction nucleotides: 5. CDR1 and CDR2 (germline): MNHEY, SVGAGI. The CDR3 runs to 17 residues. The DNA for the CDR3 is TGTGCCAGCAGTTACTCCGGGACAGGGACCATGAACACTGAAGCTTTCTTT. This translates into CASSYSGTGTMNTEAFF.

This clonotype came up many times. The chain joins TRBV28 to TRBJ2-1, with TRBD2 matching over 10 bases. The germline CDR1 and CDR2 sequences are MDHEN and SYDVKM. The CDR3 sequence is 14 residues long. With V trimmed by 7 bases and J by 5 bases, 5 bases remained unmatched. CDR3 sequence reads: CASTIAGGNNEQFF. The CDR3 DNA sequence: TGTGCCAGCACTATAGCGGGGGGAAACAATGAGCAGTTCTTC.

This clonotype was detected ten times or more. V gene TRBV4-1 combines with J gene TRBJ1-1; tentative D call: TRBD1 (6 bases). Trimming removed 0 bases from V and 1 base from J, with 9 bases in between. The CDR3 loop spans 15 amino acids. The germline V gene encodes CDR1 MGHRA and CDR2 YSYEKL. The CDR3, as DNA: TGCGCCAGCAGCCAAGAGGGCAGGGGGAACACTGAAGCTTTCTTT. Translating gives CASSQEGRGNTEAFF.

The V gene is TRBV2, the J gene TRBJ2-2, with D possibly matching TRBD1 (5 bases). There are 16 residues in the CDR3. Germline CDR1 is SNHLY and CDR2 is FYNNEI. The V gene lost 3 bases and the J gene lost 4 bases, with 15 bases spanning the gap. The CDR3 reads CASSEPGHSGTGELFF. In DNA, the CDR3 is TGTGCCAGCAGTGAGCCTGGACATTCGGGCACCGGGGAGCTGTTTTTT.

This sequence joins TRBV4-3 and TRBJ2-3; TRBD1 matches 7 bases. Looked up from germline, CDR1 is LGHNA and CDR2 is YSLEER. J lost 5 bases, V lost 2 bases, and 10 bases had no gene match. This CDR3 comprises 16 residues. The CDR3 nucleotides are TGCGCCAGCAGCCAATTTGCAGGGGGTTCGAAAGATACGCAGTATTTT. This encodes CASSQFAGGSKDTQYF.